This T cell receptor beta chain was recorded in a study of blood T cell repertoires in COVID-19. Study at large: Samples came from the United States, Italy and Spain, spanning acute and convalescent COVID-19. Sources were T cells, B-cell-depleted T cells, or PBMCs; the material itself was cDNA or gDNA.

Original data processing: Amplification of reference gene primers provided the estimated nucleated cell counts. Clones were sequenced by immunoSEQ multiplex PCR, and TCRdb holds only the in-frame ones, with some missing. The DNA was the basis for D and trimming; V, J and clone size are from that table. Counted here are 200,000 to 300,000 clones, approximately 90% occurring once; the ten biggest clones make up just over 7%. The CDR3 spans 13 residues. Trimming removed 0 bases at V and 9 bases at J, with 9 bases between. The germline V gene encodes CDR1 LNHDA and CDR2 SQIVND (reference sequence). The V gene is TRBV19, the J gene TRBJ2-4; no reliable D call. Sequencing used peripheral blood. This receptor was taken from a man aged 60 to 75 who had recovered from COVID-19. In DNA form, the CDR3 reads TGTGCCAGTAGTATAGACGCGGAAACCATTCAGTACTTC. Amino acids: CASSIDAETIQYF.